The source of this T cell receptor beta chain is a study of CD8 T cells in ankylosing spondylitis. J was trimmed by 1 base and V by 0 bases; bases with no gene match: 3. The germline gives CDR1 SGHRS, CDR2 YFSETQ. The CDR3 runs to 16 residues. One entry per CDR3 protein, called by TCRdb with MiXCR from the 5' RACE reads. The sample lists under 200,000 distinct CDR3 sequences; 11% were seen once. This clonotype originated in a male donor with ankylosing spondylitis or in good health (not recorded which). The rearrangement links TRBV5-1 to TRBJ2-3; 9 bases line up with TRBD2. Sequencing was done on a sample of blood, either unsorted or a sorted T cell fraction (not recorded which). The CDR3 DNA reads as TGCGCCAGCAGCTTGGTGCCTAGCGGGGGCACAGATACGCAGTATTTT. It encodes CASSLVPSGGTDTQYF.